This T cell receptor beta chain was found in a study of T cell changes during pregnancy in multiple sclerosis. This clone is a singleton in its sample. Assay: immunoSEQ multiplex PCR; the TCRdb copy retains only in-frame clones and omits some. The repertoire holds 50,000 to 65,000 clones, with around 93% as singletons. Germline V lookup: CDR1 ENHRY, CDR2 SYGVKD. The CDR3 spans 15 residues. The ends were cut back, 1 base at V and 3 bases at J, with 10 bases in the middle. The chain has TRBV10-3 and TRBJ2-1; D not certain. This clonotype originated in a female donor with multiple sclerosis, enrolled in a pregnancy study. The sequences come from CD8+ T cells from peripheral blood mononuclear cells, collected in the second trimester of pregnancy. The CDR3 nucleotides are TGTGCCATCAGTGAGTTAGGAAGAGGCTACAATGAGCAGTTCTTC. It encodes CAISELGRGYNEQFF.